This TCR beta chain was retrieved from a study of blood T cells in healthy people across ages. Findings and limits, study-wide: The study lacked donor CMV status, which possibly confounded expanded clonotype changes.

RNA extraction gave at least 5 micrograms of total RNA per sample. With respect to this clonotype: Its target is not known.

Then a second PCR, running roughly 7 to 11 cycles, was carried out with a sample-barcoded 5' primer and a J-beta primer mix. Tags on each cDNA molecule came from a template-switch adaptor with 12 random nucleotides. One entry per CDR3 protein results from TCRdb running MiXCR on the 5' RACE reads. The sample holds around 1,800,000 distinct CDR3 sequences; 35% to 50% are singletons and the top ten take 23%. This CDR3 has 13 residues. V was pared by 9 bases and J by 5 bases, with 16 bases between. Germline V gene sequence: CDR1 ENHRY, CDR2 SYGVKD. This chain connects TRBV10-3 to TRBJ1-2; TRBD1 might be the D (6 bases). Material for sequencing was blood. The clonotype was recovered from a human donor in good health. DNA of the CDR3: TGTGCCATTGGAAACGGGACAAGTTATGGCTACACCTTC. Encoded protein: CAIGNGTSYGYTF.